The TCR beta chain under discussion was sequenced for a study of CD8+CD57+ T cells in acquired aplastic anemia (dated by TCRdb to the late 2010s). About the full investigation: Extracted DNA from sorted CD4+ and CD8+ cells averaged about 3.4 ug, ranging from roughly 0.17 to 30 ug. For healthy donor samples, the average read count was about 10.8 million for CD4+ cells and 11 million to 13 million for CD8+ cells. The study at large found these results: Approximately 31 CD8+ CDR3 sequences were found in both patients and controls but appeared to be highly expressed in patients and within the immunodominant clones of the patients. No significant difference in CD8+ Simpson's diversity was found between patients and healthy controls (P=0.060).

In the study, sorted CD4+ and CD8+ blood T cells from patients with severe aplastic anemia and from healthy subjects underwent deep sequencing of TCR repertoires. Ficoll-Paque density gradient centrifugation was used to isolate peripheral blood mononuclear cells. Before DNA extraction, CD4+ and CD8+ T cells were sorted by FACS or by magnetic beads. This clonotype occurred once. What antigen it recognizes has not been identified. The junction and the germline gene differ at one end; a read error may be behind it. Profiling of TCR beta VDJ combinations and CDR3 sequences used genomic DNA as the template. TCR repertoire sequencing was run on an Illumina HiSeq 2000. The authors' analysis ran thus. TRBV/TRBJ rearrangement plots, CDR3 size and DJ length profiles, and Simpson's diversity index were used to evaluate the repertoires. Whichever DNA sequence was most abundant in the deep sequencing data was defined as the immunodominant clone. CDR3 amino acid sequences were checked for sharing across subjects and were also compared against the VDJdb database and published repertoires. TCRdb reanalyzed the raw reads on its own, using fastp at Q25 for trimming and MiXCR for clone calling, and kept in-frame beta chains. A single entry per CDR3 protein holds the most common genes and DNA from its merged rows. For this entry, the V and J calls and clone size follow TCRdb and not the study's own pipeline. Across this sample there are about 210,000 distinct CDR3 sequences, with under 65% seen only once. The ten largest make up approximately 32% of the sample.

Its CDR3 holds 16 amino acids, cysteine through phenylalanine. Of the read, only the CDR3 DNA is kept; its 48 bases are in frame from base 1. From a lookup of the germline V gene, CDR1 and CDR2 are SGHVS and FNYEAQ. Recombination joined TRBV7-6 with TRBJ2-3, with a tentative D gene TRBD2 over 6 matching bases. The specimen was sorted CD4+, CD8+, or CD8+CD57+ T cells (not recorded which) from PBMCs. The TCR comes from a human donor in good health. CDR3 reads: CASSPRGSGSAHEQCF. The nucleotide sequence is TGTGCCAGCAGCCCACGGGGGAGCGGGTCCGCGCATGAGCAGTGTTTT. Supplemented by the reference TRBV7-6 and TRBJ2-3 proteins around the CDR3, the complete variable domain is GAGVSQSPRYKVTKRGQDVALRCDPISGHVSLYWYRQALGQGPEFLTYFNYEAQQDKSGLPNDRFSAERPEGSISTLTIQRTEQRDSAMYRCASSPRGSGSAHEQCFGPGTRLTVL.